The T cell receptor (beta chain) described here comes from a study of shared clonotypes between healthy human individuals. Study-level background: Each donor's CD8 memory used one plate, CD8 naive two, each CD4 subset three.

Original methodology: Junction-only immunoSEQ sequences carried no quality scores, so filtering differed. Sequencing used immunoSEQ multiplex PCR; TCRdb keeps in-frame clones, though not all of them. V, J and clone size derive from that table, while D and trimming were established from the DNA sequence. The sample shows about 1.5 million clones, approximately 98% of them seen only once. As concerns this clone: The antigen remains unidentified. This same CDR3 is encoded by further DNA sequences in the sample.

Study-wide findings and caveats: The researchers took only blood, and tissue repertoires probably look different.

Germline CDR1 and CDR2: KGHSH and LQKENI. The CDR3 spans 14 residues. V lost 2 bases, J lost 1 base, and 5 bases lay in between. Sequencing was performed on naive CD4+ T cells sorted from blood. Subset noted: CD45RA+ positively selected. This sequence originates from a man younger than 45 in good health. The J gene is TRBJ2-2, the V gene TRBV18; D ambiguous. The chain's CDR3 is CASSPTGNTGELFF. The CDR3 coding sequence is TGTGCCAGCTCACCAACGGGGAACACCGGGGAGCTGTTTTTT. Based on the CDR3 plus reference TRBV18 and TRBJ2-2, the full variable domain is NAGVMQNPRHLVRRRGQEARLRCSPMKGHSHVYWYRQLPEEGLKFMVYLQKENIIDESGMPKERFSAEFPKEGPSILRIQQVVRGDSAAYFCASSPTGNTGELFFGEGSRLTVL.